This T cell receptor beta chain was documented in a study of blood T cells in healthy people across ages. This CDR3 region has 12 residues. The V gene's germline CDR1 is DFQATT and CDR2 SNEGSKA (reference sequence). Concerning this clonotype: The germline gene is not matched at one end of the junction; a read error may be the cause.

The second PCR ran roughly 7 to 11 cycles with a sample-barcoded 5' primer and J-beta primers. MiXCR, run by TCRdb on the 5' RACE reads, gives a single entry per CDR3 protein. This table has about 650,000 distinct CDR3 sequences, about 51% appearing once. The clonotype originates from a woman aged 80 or over in good health. This chain links TRBV20-1 with TRBJ2-1; D remains unclear. The J call may be in error: the DNA end matches TRBJ2-7 better. Sequencing was done on a sample of blood. Here the CDR3 reads CSARAPYNEQYF. The DNA for the CDR3 is TGCAGTGCAAGAGCACCTTACAATGAGCAGTACTTC.